This TCR beta chain is drawn from a study of blood T cell repertoires in COVID-19. Study details: Samples came from the United States, Italy and Spain, spanning acute and convalescent COVID-19.

This clone was seen only once. The table came from immunoSEQ multiplex PCR; TCRdb's copy has only in-frame clones and leaves some out. The data hold 150,000 to 200,000 clones, with roughly 90% observed a single time. V was shortened by 3 bases and J by 0 bases, with 17 bases between the two germline ends. Germline V gene data show CDR1 as MGHDK and CDR2 as SYGVNS. The CDR3 length is 17 residues. Cohorts were assigned according to the clinical history that participants reported. The chain recombines TRBV25-1 with TRBJ1-2, with D perhaps matching TRBD1 (6 bases). The source of this sequence is a woman aged 30 to 39 who had recovered from COVID-19. The sequencing input was PBMCs or T cells enriched from blood (not recorded which). The CDR3 bases are TGTGCCAGCAGTGATGGGGGGGCAGAAACTACTAACTATGGCTACACCTTC. Amino acids: CASSDGGAETTNYGYTF.